The 27 T cell receptor beta chains below were found in one sample sequenced in a study of blood T cell repertoires in COVID-19. Produced via immunoSEQ multiplex PCR; TCRdb's table is partial and in-frame only. This table holds 60,000 to 90,000 clones, roughly nine tenths found once. Material: peripheral blood. Receptor source: a woman aged 80 or older with active or convalescent COVID-19.

This sequence joins TRBV6-2 or TRBV6-3 and TRBJ1-1, with a weak D call TRBD1 (5 bases). This CDR3 is 16 amino acids long. In germline, CDR1 is MNHEY, CDR2 SVGEGT. The germline V and J ends were trimmed by 4 bases and 3 bases, with 18 bases remaining between them. As DNA, the CDR3 is TGTGCCAGCAGTTCGGGGGGGGACCCTATCCACACTGAAGCTTTCTTT. Translated, it gives CASSSGGDPIHTEAFF.

The CDR3 DNA reads TGTGCCATCAGCCCGACTAGCGGGGGGGCCGCCGGGGAGCTGTTTTTT. The encoded protein is CAISPTSGGAAGELFF. This chain joins TRBV10-3 and TRBJ2-2; 14 bases map to TRBD2. CDR3 size: 16 residues. Germline CDR1 ENHRY, CDR2 SYGVKD. V shed 6 bases, J shed 6 bases, and the junction held 6 bases outside the gene matches.

The chain carries TRBV11-2 and TRBJ2-7; D is unclear. V dropped 5 bases and J dropped 3 bases, with 5 bases sitting between them. Germline V gene sequence: CDR1 SGHAT, CDR2 FQNNGV. CDR3 length: 11 residues. CDR3 residues: CASSISYEQYF. CDR3 nucleotides: TGTGCCAGCAGCATTAGCTACGAGCAGTACTTC.

The chain employs TRBV18 and TRBJ2-3; D perhaps matches TRBD1 (6 bases). This CDR3 is 15 amino acids long. Trimming left V 0 bases short and J 0 bases short, with 7 bases between. Germline values: CDR1 KGHSH, CDR2 LQKENI. The CDR3 region is CASSPPQGSTDTQYF. The CDR3 coding sequence is TGTGCCAGCTCACCACCGCAGGGGAGCACAGATACGCAGTATTTT.

This clone occurred a few times. An end of the junction does not agree with germline; a read error may underlie this. V usage is TRBV29-1 and J usage is TRBJ1-2; 10 nucleotides match TRBD1. The germline CDR1 and CDR2 sequences are SQVTM and ANQGSEA. This CDR3 contains 15 residues. CDR3 loop: CSVQEGRGQGRGYTF. CDR3 DNA: TGCAGCGTTCAAGAGGGTAGGGGACAGGGGAGGGGCTACACCTTC.

The rearrangement uses TRBV5-4 and TRBJ2-1; 7 bases line up with TRBD2. Germline lookup yields CDR1 SGHNT and CDR2 YYREEE (reference sequence). CDR3 length: 15 amino acids. The J segment lost 3 bases and the V segment lost 2 bases, leaving 5 bases of the junction unmatched. The CDR3 region is CASSLWEGRYNEQFF. The CDR3 nucleotides read TGTGCCAGCAGCTTATGGGAGGGCCGCTACAATGAGCAGTTCTTC.

The chain employs TRBV2 and TRBJ1-1, with a weak D call TRBD1 (6 bases). Germline V gene data show CDR1 as SNHLY and CDR2 as FYNNEI. The CDR3 length is 14 residues. Trimming left V 4 bases short and J 5 bases short, with 14 bases between. CDR3 in amino acids: CASSAQGPPTEAFF. In DNA form, the CDR3 reads TGTGCCAGCAGTGCGCAGGGGCCCCCGACTGAAGCTTTCTTT.

The count of this clone is one. The chain employs TRBV18 and TRBJ2-3, with a weak D call TRBD1 (5 bases). The V end was cut by 2 bases, the J end by 1 base, with 7 bases between. The CDR3 runs to 14 residues. Germline V CDR1 and CDR2: KGHSH, LQKENI. The CDR3 spells CASSPTRGTDTQYF. In DNA form, the CDR3 reads TGTGCCAGCTCACCAACCAGGGGCACAGATACGCAGTATTTT.

This CDR3 is CASSPGGTGGYEKLFF. CDR3 nucleotide sequence: TGTGCCAGCAGCCCCGGGGGGACAGGGGGTTATGAAAAACTGTTTTTT. This chain connects TRBV9 to TRBJ1-4; 11 bases fit TRBD1. Germline V gives CDR1 SGDLS, CDR2 YYNGEE. This CDR3 has 16 residues. Trimming cost V 4 bases and J 6 bases; bases outside gene matches: 8. Supplemented by reference TRBV9 and TRBJ1-4, the full variable domain reads DSGVTQTPKHLITATGQRVTLRCSPRSGDLSVYWYQQSLDQGLQFLIQYYNGEERAKGNILERFSAQQFPDLHSELNLSSLELGDSALYFCASSPGGTGGYEKLFFGSGTQLSVL.

This sequence joins TRBV28 and TRBJ2-7; TRBD2 agrees at 7 bases. CDR1 and CDR2 from the germline V gene are MDHEN and SYDVKM. J lost 2 bases, V lost 5 bases, and 9 bases had no gene match. CDR3 size: 15 residues. CDR3 nucleotides: TGTGCCAGCAGTCTCCCGGGTCGGGGGGCCTACGAGCAGTACTTC. Its protein product is CASSLPGRGAYEQYF.

This clone occurred once. The chain combines TRBV6-4 with TRBJ2-2, with 7 positions matching TRBD1. This CDR3 region has 16 residues. Germline CDR1 MRHNA, CDR2 SNTAGT. Trimming removed 6 bases from V and 3 bases from J; junction bases left unmatched: 10. The CDR3 sequence is CASRPQGSRDTGELFF. CDR3 nucleotides: TGTGCCAGCAGACCACAGGGGAGTCGTGACACCGGGGAGCTGTTTTTT.

This sequence joins TRBV9 and TRBJ2-2; TRBD1 agrees at 10 bases. V lost 0 bases and J lost 6; bases outside the gene matches: 2. The V gene's germline CDR1 is SGDLS and CDR2 YYNGEE. This CDR3 comprises 15 residues. For the CDR3, the DNA is TGTGCCAGCAGCGTAGGCGGGACAGGGGCCGGGGAGCTGTTTTTT. Residues: CASSVGGTGAGELFF.

The genes are TRBV5-6 and TRBJ1-2; 7 nucleotides line up with TRBD1. From germline, CDR1 is SGHDT and CDR2 YYEEEE. The V gene end was trimmed by 2 bases and the J gene end by 7 bases; junction bases not matched to a gene: 5. The CDR3 loop spans 13 amino acids. CDR3 bases: TGTGCCAGCAGCTTCCAGGCAGGGGGTGGCTACACCTTC. Protein product: CASSFQAGGGYTF.

The V and J genes are TRBV11-3 and TRBJ2-1; 9 bases align to TRBD2. The germline gives CDR1 SGHNT, CDR2 YENEEA. With V trimmed by 2 bases and J by 4 bases, 3 bases remained unmatched. The CDR3 has 15 residues. The CDR3 DNA follows: TGTGCCAGCAGCTTAAGGCGGGGGGGATACAATGAGCAGTTCTTC. This gives the protein CASSLRRGGYNEQFF.

As for this clone: One junction end disagrees with the germline gene, perhaps due to a read error. This chain connects TRBV7-2 to TRBJ2-1, with 10 bases fitting TRBD2. The CDR3 totals 14 residues. Germline CDR1 and CDR2: SGHTA and FQGNSA. CDR3 protein: CASSVTLSGGSVLF. In DNA, the CDR3 is TGTGCCAGCAGCGTAACTCTTAGCGGGGGGTCGGTGCTCTTC.

The genes are TRBV5-1 and TRBJ1-2, with no clear D. The germline CDR1 and CDR2 sequences are SGHRS and YFSETQ. V was pared by 4 bases and J by 8 bases, with 12 bases between. This CDR3 contains 12 residues. CDR3 in DNA: TGCGCCAGCAGCCCGGGGTCTTGGGGCTACACCTTC. Translated, it gives CASSPGSWGYTF.

The chain uses TRBV6-5 and TRBJ2-2; TRBD2 might be the D (6 bases). Trimming removed 8 bases at V and 4 bases at J, with 14 bases between. Per the germline V gene, CDR1 is MNHEY and CDR2 is SVGAGI. CDR3 size: 14 residues. CDR3 sequence reads: CASDSAGGTGELFF. CDR3 DNA sequence: TGTGCCAGCGACTCCGCCGGGGGCACCGGGGAGCTGTTTTTT.

A few counts support this clone. The chain is built from TRBV10-2 and TRBJ1-5; D gene uncertain. Germline-derived CDR1 and CDR2 are WSHSY and SAAADI. Trimming removed 1 base at V and 4 bases at J, with 5 bases between. The CDR3 runs to 13 residues. CDR3 loop: CASSELVNQPQHF. CDR3 in DNA: TGCGCCAGCAGTGAGTTAGTAAATCAGCCCCAGCATTTT.

The V call is TRBV7-2, the J call TRBJ2-7; 9 bases agree with TRBD2. The CDR3 length is 16 residues. Trimming at V came to 6 bases and at J to 2 bases, leaving 11 bases not matched to a gene. Germline V gives CDR1 SGHTA, CDR2 FQGNSA. The CDR3 reads CASRGGGTSWTYEQYF. In DNA form, the CDR3 reads TGTGCCAGCAGGGGGGGAGGGACTAGCTGGACCTACGAGCAGTACTTC.

The chain employs TRBV7-2 and TRBJ1-1; D remains unclear. The germline CDR1 and CDR2 sequences are SGHTA and FQGNSA. V was shortened by 1 base and J by 1 base, with 4 bases between the two germline ends. The CDR3 consists of 13 residues. The CDR3 is CASSLGRNTEAFF. The CDR3 DNA is TGTGCCAGCAGCTTAGGGAGGAACACTGAAGCTTTCTTT.

This clone was detected only a few times. This chain links TRBV2 with TRBJ1-2, with D hard to call. From germline, CDR1 is SNHLY and CDR2 FYNNEI. Trimming removed 0 bases from V and 4 bases from J, with 9 bases in between. The length of the CDR3 is 14 residues. The CDR3 here is CASSEARVGYGYTF. The CDR3, as DNA: TGTGCCAGCAGTGAAGCGCGAGTCGGCTATGGCTACACCTTC.

The chain links TRBV5-1 to TRBJ2-5; TRBD2 matches 8 bases. The V and J ends lost 3 bases and 2 bases, in that order; junction bases with no gene match: 15. This CDR3 has 18 residues. The V gene's germline CDR1 is SGHRS and CDR2 YFSETQ. CDR3: CASSSSNPGLGWQETQYF. DNA of the CDR3: TGCGCCAGCAGCTCGTCTAACCCGGGACTAGGTTGGCAAGAGACCCAGTACTTC.

The chain carries TRBV6-2 or TRBV6-3 and TRBJ1-1; D gene uncertain. The CDR3 sequence is 13 residues long. CDR1 MNHEY and CDR2 SVGEGT come from the germline V gene. With 2 bases removed from V and 8 bases from J, the gap between germline ends came to 12 bases. The CDR3 region has the DNA TGTGCCAGCAGTTACCCCCACAGTCCCGAAGCTTTCTTT. Translating gives CASSYPHSPEAFF.

This clone has a single count. The chain combines TRBV7-2 with TRBJ2-7; D may be TRBD2 (6 bases). Deletions cut 3 bases from V and 2 bases from J, with 8 bases between. The CDR3 covers 13 residues. CDR1 is SGHTA and CDR2 is FQGNSA in the germline V gene. The CDR3, as DNA: TGTGCCAGCAGCTTCGGCGGGACCTACGAGCAGTACTTC. It codes for CASSFGGTYEQYF.

The rearrangement joins TRBV7-9 to TRBJ2-7, with D possibly being TRBD2 (5 bases). This CDR3 comprises 14 residues. The germline gives CDR1 SEHNR, CDR2 FQNEAQ (reference sequence). Deletions cut 1 base from V and 2 bases from J, with 9 bases between. CDR3: CASSLGLAPYEQYF. CDR3 bases: TGTGCCAGCAGCTTAGGGCTAGCTCCCTACGAGCAGTACTTC.

V gene TRBV19 combines with J gene TRBJ1-5, with 7 bases aligning to TRBD1. CDR1 and CDR2 from the germline V gene are LNHDA and SQIVND (reference sequence). The CDR3 extends over 12 amino acids. After removal of 5 bases from V and 9 bases from J, the junction contained 4 bases not matched to a gene. CDR3 in DNA: TGTGCCAGTAGTCAGGGGGTCGGGCCCCAGCATTTT. Amino acids: CASSQGVGPQHF.

The chain links TRBV18 to TRBJ2-7; TRBD1 agrees at 8 bases. Per the germline V gene, CDR1 is KGHSH and CDR2 is LQKENI. The V segment lost 2 bases and the J segment 7 bases; nucleotides outside the gene matches: 4. The CDR3 sequence is 13 residues long. The CDR3 bases are TGTGCCAGCTCACCAGGACAGGGCGAGGAGCAGTACTTC. Protein sequence: CASSPGQGEEQYF.